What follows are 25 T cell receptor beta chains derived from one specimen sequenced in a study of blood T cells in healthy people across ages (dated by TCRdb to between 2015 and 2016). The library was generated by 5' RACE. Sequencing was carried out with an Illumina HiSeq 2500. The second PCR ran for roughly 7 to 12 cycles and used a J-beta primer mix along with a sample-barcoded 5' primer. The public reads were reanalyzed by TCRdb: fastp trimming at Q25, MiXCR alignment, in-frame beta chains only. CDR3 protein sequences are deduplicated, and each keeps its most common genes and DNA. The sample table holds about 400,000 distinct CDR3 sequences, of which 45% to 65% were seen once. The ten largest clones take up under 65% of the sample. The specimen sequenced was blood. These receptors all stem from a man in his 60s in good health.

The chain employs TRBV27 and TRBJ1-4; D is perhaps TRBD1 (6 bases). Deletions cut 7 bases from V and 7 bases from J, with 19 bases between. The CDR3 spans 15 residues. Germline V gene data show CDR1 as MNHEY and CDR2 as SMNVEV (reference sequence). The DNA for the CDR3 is TGTGCCAGCATCGGAGCGACAGGAGGAAGTGAAAAACTGTTTTTT. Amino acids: CASIGATGGSEKLFF.

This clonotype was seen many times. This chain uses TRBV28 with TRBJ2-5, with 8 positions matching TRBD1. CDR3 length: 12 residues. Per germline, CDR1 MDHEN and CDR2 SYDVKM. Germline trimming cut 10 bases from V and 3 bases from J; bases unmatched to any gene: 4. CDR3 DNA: TGTGCCACCTCGGGACAGGAAGAGACCCAGTACTTC. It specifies CATSGQEETQYF.

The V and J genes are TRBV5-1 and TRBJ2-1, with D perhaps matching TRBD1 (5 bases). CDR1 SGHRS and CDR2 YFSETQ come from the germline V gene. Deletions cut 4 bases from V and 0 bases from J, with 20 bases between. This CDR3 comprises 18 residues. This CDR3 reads CASSPPGRVRSSYNEQFF. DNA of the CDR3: TGCGCCAGCAGCCCCCCAGGCAGGGTCCGAAGCTCCTACAATGAGCAGTTCTTC.

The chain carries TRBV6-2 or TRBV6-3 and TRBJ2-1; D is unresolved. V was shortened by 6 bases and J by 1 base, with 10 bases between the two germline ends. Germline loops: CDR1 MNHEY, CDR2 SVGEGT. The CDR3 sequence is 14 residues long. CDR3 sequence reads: CASRKAGSYNEQFF. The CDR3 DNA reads TGTGCCAGCAGAAAGGCCGGTTCCTACAATGAGCAGTTCTTC.

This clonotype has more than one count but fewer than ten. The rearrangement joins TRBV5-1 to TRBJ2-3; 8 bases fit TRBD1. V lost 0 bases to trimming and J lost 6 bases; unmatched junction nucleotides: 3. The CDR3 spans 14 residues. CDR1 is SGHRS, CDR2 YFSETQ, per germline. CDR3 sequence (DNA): TGCGCCAGCAGCTTGGGGACAGGGTGGGATACGCAGTATTTT. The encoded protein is CASSLGTGWDTQYF.

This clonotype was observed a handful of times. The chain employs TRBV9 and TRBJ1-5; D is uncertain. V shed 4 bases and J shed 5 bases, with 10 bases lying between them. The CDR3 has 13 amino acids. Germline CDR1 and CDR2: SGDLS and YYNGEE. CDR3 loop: CASSPRVHQPQHF. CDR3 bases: TGTGCCAGCAGCCCGAGGGTCCATCAGCCCCAGCATTTT.

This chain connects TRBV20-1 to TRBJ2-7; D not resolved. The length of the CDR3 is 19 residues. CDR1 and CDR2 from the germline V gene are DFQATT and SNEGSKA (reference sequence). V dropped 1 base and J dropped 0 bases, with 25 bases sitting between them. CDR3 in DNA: TGCAGTGCTAGAGGTCGGGTCAGCTCCTCCGGAATCAGCTCCTACGAGCAGTACTTC. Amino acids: CSARGRVSSSGISSYEQYF.

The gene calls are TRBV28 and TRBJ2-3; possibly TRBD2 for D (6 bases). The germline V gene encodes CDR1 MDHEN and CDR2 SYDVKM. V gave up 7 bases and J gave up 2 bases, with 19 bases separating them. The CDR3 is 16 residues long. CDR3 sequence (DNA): TGTGCCAGCACCCCCGGGGGAGGCCCCACCACAGATACGCAGTATTTT. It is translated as CASTPGGGPTTDTQYF. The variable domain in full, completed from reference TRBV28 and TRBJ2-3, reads DVKVTQSSRYLVKRTGEKVFLECVQDMDHENMFWYRQDPGLGLRLIYFSYDVKMKEKGDIPEGYSVSREKKERFSLILESASTNQTSMYLCASTPGGGPTTDTQYFGPGTRLTVL.

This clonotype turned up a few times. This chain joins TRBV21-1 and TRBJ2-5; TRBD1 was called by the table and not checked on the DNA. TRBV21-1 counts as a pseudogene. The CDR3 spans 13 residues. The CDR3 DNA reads TGTGCCAGCAGACGGGACAGCCAAGAGACCCAGTACTTC. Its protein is CASRRDSQETQYF.

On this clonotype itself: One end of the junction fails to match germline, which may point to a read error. CDR3 coding DNA: TGTGCCAGCAGCTTAGGACAGCACACAGAGACGCAGTATTTT. Residues: CASSLGQHTETQYF. V gene TRBV7-2 combines with J gene TRBJ2-3; tentatively, D is TRBD1 (5 bases). Per germline, CDR1 SGHTA and CDR2 FQGNSA. CDR3 size: 14 residues.

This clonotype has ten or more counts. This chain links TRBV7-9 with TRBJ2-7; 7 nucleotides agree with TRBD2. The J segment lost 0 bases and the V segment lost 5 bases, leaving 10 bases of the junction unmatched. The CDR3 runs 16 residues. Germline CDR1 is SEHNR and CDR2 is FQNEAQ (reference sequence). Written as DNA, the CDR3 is TGTGCCAGCAGCGACCCGGGACTACTGAGCTCCTACGAGCAGTACTTC. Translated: CASSDPGLLSSYEQYF.

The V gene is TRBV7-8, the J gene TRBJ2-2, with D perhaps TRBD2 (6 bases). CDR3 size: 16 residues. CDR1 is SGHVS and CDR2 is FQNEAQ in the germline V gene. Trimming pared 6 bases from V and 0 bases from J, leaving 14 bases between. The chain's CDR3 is CASRTLPGANTGELFF. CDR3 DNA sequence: TGTGCCAGCAGAACTCTTCCGGGGGCGAACACCGGGGAGCTGTTTTTT.

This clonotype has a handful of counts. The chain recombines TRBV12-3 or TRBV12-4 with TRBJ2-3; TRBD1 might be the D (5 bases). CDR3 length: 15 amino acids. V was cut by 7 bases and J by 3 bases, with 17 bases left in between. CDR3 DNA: TGTGCCAGCATCCCCCGAAGGGGCTCGACAGATACGCAGTATTTT. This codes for CASIPRRGSTDTQYF.

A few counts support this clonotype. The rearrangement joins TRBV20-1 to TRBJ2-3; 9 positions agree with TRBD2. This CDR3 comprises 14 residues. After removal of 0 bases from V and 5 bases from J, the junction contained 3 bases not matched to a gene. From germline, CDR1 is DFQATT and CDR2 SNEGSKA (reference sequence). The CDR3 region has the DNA TGCAGTGCTAGAGAGACTAGCGGACGAGATACGCAGTATTTT. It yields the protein CSARETSGRDTQYF.

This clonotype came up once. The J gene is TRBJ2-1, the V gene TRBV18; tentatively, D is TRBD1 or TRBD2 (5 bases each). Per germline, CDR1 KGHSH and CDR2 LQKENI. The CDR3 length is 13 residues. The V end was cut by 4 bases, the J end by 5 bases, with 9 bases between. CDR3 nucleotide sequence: TGTGCCAGCTCACGGGGACGGAACAATGAGCAGTTCTTC. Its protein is CASSRGRNNEQFF.

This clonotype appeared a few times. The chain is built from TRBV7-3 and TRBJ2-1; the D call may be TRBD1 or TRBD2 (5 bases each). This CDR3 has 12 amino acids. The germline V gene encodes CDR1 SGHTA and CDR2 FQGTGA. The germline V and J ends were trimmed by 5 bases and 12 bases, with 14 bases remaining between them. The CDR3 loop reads CASSEGDLRQFF. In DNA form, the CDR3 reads TGTGCCAGCAGCGAAGGGGACCTACGGCAGTTCTTC.

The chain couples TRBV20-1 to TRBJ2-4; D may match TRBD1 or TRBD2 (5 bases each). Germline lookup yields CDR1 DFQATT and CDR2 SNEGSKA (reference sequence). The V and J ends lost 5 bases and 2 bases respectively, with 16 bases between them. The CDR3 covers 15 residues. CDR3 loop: CSAGRGREPKNIQYF. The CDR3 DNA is TGCAGTGCTGGCCGGGGCAGGGAACCCAAAAACATTCAGTACTTC.

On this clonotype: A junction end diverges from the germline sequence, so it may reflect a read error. The CDR3 DNA reads TGTGACAGCAGCTGGGCAGGGCCCACAGATACGCAGTATTTT. This gives the protein CDSSWAGPTDTQYF. The V gene is TRBV11-2, the J gene TRBJ2-3; weak D call: TRBD1 (5 bases). The CDR3 extends over 14 amino acids. The V gene's germline CDR1 is SGHAT and CDR2 FQNNGV.

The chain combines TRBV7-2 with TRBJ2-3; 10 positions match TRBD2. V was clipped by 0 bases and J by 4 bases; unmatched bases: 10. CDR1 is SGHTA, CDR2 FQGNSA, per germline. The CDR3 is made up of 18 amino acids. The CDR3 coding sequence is TGTGCCAGCAGCTTAGCACCCCAGCGGGGGGGACACCCAGATACGCAGTATTTT. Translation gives CASSLAPQRGGHPDTQYF.

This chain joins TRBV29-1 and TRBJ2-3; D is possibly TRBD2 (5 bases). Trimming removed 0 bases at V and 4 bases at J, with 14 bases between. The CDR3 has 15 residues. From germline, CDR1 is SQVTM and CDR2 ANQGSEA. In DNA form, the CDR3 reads TGCAGCGTTGAAGACGGTCTAGCAGTGGCAGATACGCAGTATTTT. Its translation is CSVEDGLAVADTQYF.

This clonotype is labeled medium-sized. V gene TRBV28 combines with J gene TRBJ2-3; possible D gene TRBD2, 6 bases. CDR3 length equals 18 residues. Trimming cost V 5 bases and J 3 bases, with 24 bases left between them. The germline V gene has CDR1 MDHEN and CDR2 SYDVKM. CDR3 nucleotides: TGTGCCAGCAGTCCCTGGAGCGAGCGGGCCGCTGGGACAGATACGCAGTATTTT. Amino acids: CASSPWSERAAGTDTQYF.

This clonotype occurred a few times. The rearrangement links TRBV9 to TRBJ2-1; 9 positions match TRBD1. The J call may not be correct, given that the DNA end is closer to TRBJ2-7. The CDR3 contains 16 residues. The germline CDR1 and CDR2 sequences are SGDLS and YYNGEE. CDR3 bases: TGTGCCAGCAGCGCACGGACGGGACAGGGTAACAATGAGCAGTACTTC. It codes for CASSARTGQGNNEQYF.

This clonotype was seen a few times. In nucleotides, the CDR3 is TGCAGTGAAGATGGCTACACCTTC. It yields the protein CSEDGYTF. The gene calls are TRBV20-1 and TRBJ1-2; no definite D call. This CDR3 has 8 residues. From germline, CDR1 is DFQATT and CDR2 SNEGSKA (reference sequence). Trimming cost V 7 bases and J 6 bases, with 3 bases left between them.

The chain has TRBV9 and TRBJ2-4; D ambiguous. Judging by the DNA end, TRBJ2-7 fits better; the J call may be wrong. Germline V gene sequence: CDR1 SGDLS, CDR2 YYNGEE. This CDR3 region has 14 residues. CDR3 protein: CASSVGQVGDEQYF. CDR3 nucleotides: TGTGCCAGCAGCGTAGGGCAGGTCGGTGACGAGCAGTACTTC.

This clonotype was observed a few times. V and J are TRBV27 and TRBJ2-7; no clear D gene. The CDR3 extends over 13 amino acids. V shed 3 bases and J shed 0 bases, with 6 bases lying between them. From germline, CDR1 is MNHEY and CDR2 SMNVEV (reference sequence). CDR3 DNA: TGTGCCAGCAGTTTCCAAAGCTCCTACGAGCAGTACTTC. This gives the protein CASSFQSSYEQYF.